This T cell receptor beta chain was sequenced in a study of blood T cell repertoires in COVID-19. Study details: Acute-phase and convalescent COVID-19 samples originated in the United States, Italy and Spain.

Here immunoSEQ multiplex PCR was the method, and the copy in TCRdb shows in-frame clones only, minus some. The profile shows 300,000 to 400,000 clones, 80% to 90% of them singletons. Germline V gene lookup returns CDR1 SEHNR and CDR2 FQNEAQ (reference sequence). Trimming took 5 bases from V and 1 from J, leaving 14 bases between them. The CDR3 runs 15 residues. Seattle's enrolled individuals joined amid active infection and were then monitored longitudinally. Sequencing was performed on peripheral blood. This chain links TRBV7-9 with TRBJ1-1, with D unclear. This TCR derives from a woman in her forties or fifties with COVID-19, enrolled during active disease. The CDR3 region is CASSPYAAANTEAFF. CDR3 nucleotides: TGTGCCAGCAGCCCGTATGCGGCCGCGAACACTGAAGCTTTCTTT.